A single sample is the source of the 28 T cell receptor beta chains below, sequenced in a study of OX40 agonist ivuxolimab in advanced cancers. Measured with immunoSEQ multiplex PCR; TCRdb has only the in-frame clones, and not every one. Of 10,000 to 15,000 clones in the sample, about 76% were seen once. This material consisted of CD4+ or CD8+ T cells sorted from blood, taken in a trial of the OX40 agonist ivuxolimab. The receptors come from an adult with an advanced solid tumor such as melanoma, head and neck, liver or kidney cancer.

V is TRBV11-3 and J is TRBJ1-5, with D unclear. V lost 2 bases and J lost 5, with 7 bases in between. The CDR3 has 13 residues. Germline CDR1 SGHNT, CDR2 YENEEA. As DNA, the CDR3 is TGTGCCAGCAGCTTAACCGACCATCAGCCCCAGCATTTT. This encodes CASSLTDHQPQHF.

The J gene is TRBJ2-1, the V gene TRBV5-4, with 11 bases that match TRBD2. The V gene's germline CDR1 is SGHNT and CDR2 YYREEE (reference sequence). The CDR3 has 15 amino acids. Trimming took 5 bases from V and 4 from J; bases not matched to a gene: 5. CDR3 DNA sequence: TGTGCCAGCAGTCCCGGGACTAGCGGATACAATGAGCAGTTCTTC. Residues: CASSPGTSGYNEQFF.

V usage is TRBV11-2 and J usage is TRBJ2-3, with 7 bases that match TRBD2. This CDR3 region has 15 residues. The J segment lost 4 bases and the V segment lost 1 base, leaving 5 bases of the junction unmatched. Germline values: CDR1 SGHAT, CDR2 FQNNGV. CDR3 sequence: CASSLAGRDADTQYF. CDR3 sequence (DNA): TGTGCCAGCAGCTTAGCGGGGAGGGACGCAGATACGCAGTATTTT.

This chain connects TRBV4-2 to TRBJ2-7, with TRBD1 as a possible D gene (5 bases). The CDR3 totals 13 residues. Germline CDR1 LGHNA, CDR2 YNFKEQ. V was cut by 0 bases and J by 5 bases, with 8 bases left in between. The DNA for the CDR3 is TGTGCCAGCAGCCAAGATACAGGACACGAGCAGTACTTC. Its protein is CASSQDTGHEQYF.

A few counts support this clone. The chain is built from TRBV6-5 and TRBJ1-1, with TRBD1 matching over 10 bases. The CDR3 sequence is 16 residues long. The J segment lost 5 bases and the V segment lost 4 bases, leaving 10 bases of the junction unmatched. Per the germline V gene, CDR1 is MNHEY and CDR2 is SVGAGI. The CDR3 coding sequence is TGTGCCAGCAGTTGGGGACCTGACAGGGGGCGGACTGAAGCTTTCTTT. Protein sequence: CASSWGPDRGRTEAFF.

The chain carries TRBV29-1 and TRBJ1-3, with TRBD1 matching over 10 bases. The germline V gene encodes CDR1 SQVTM and CDR2 ANQGSEA. Germline trimming cut 4 bases from V and 8 bases from J; bases unmatched to any gene: 8. There are 14 residues in the CDR3. CDR3 sequence: CSVGMTGGVDTIYF. CDR3 nucleotide sequence: TGCAGCGTTGGGATGACAGGGGGCGTGGACACCATATATTTT.

The genes are TRBV15 and TRBJ2-3; D gene unclear. There are 14 residues in the CDR3. Trimming left V 5 bases short and J 6 bases short, with 15 bases between. Looked up from germline, CDR1 is LNHNV and CDR2 is YYDKDF (reference sequence). The CDR3 loop is CATSPQRFRDTQYF. CDR3 DNA: TGTGCCACCAGCCCACAGCGTTTCCGCGATACGCAGTATTTT.

This clone showed up just a few times. The rearrangement uses TRBV4-1 and TRBJ2-7; 15 nucleotides align to TRBD2. The CDR3 sequence is 19 residues long. Germline CDR1 is MGHRA and CDR2 is YSYEKL. J lost 3 bases, V lost 5 bases, and 14 bases had no gene match. The CDR3 loop reads CASSALGPGLAGGGYEQYF. The DNA for the CDR3 is TGCGCCAGCAGCGCCTTAGGTCCGGGACTAGCGGGAGGAGGCTACGAGCAGTACTTC.

The V gene is TRBV27, the J gene TRBJ1-2; 8 bases are shared with TRBD1. There are 15 residues in the CDR3. CDR1 is MNHEY, CDR2 SMNVEV, per germline (reference sequence). The ends lost 5 bases at V and 4 bases at J; junction bases unmatched: 9. This CDR3 reads CASSEPGQAIYGYTF. In DNA form, the CDR3 reads TGTGCCAGCAGTGAACCGGGACAGGCTATCTATGGCTACACCTTC.

The chain couples TRBV30 to TRBJ2-7, with D perhaps matching TRBD1 (5 bases). This CDR3 region has 14 residues. Trimming shortened V by 3 bases and J by 2 bases, and 14 bases separated the two germline ends. Looked up from germline, CDR1 is GTSNPN and CDR2 is SVGIG (reference sequence). The CDR3, as DNA: TGTGCCTGGAGCGAAGAGACAGAAACCTACGAGCAGTACTTC. Residues: CAWSEETETYEQYF.

The chain employs TRBV19 and TRBJ2-7; 8 bases are a match to TRBD2. Germline V gene lookup returns CDR1 LNHDA and CDR2 SQIVND (reference sequence). The J segment lost 6 bases and the V segment lost 3 bases, leaving 7 bases of the junction unmatched. The CDR3 consists of 14 residues. The CDR3 loop reads CASSIGFRGGEQYF. CDR3 sequence (DNA): TGTGCCAGTAGTATTGGGTTCCGGGGGGGCGAGCAGTACTTC.

By sample fraction, this clone is medium-sized. The chain recombines TRBV28 with TRBJ2-7; D possibly corresponds to TRBD2 (6 bases). Trimming took 5 bases from V and 4 from J, leaving 18 bases between them. The germline gives CDR1 MDHEN, CDR2 SYDVKM. The CDR3 is 15 residues long. The CDR3 spells CASSDDRDSDYEQYF. For the CDR3, the DNA is TGTGCCAGCAGTGATGATCGGGACTCTGATTACGAGCAGTACTTC.

This chain uses TRBV7-9 with TRBJ2-2; TRBD2 matches at 11 bases. The CDR3 runs to 16 residues. J lost 6 bases, V lost 3 bases, and 6 bases had no gene match. CDR1 and CDR2 from the germline V gene are SEHNR and FQNEAQ (reference sequence). In DNA form, the CDR3 reads TGTGCCAGCAGCTTGAGGGGACTAGCGGCTTCCGGGGAGCTGTTTTTT. The encoded protein is CASSLRGLAASGELFF.

The chain joins TRBV5-1 to TRBJ2-5, with D unresolved. The germline CDR1 and CDR2 sequences are SGHRS and YFSETQ. V was pared by 0 bases and J by 2 bases, with 8 bases between. The length of the CDR3 is 14 residues. The CDR3 DNA sequence: TGCGCCAGCAGCTTGGGTCAGATTCAAGAGACCCAGTACTTC. Translation: CASSLGQIQETQYF.

The J gene is TRBJ1-3, the V gene TRBV6-1, with TRBD1 as a possible D gene (6 bases). Trimming took off 11 bases at V and 0 bases at J, with 14 bases between the two ends. Germline assignment: CDR1 MNHNS and CDR2 SASEGT. The CDR3 sequence is 14 residues long. The CDR3 DNA follows: TGTGCCTGCGCTTGGGGGGCCTCTGGAAACACCATATATTTT. This sequence encodes CACAWGASGNTIYF.

The chain carries TRBV19 and TRBJ1-1; D gene ambiguous. There are 11 residues in the CDR3. V lost 7 bases to trimming and J lost 6 bases, with 9 bases between them. Germline assignment: CDR1 LNHDA and CDR2 SQIVND (reference sequence). This chain's CDR3 is CASNPGAEAFF. In DNA form, the CDR3 reads TGTGCCAGTAACCCGGGTGCTGAAGCTTTCTTT.

This sequence joins TRBV30 and TRBJ1-5, with TRBD1 matching over 9 bases. After removal of 1 base from V and 5 bases from J, the junction contained 3 bases not matched to a gene. This CDR3 has 14 residues. Germline CDR1 reads GTSNPN; CDR2 reads SVGIG (reference sequence). Here the CDR3 reads CAWSGGQGHQPQHF. The CDR3, as DNA: TGTGCCTGGAGTGGGGGACAGGGCCATCAGCCCCAGCATTTT.

The J gene is TRBJ1-1, the V gene TRBV11-2, with D tentatively TRBD1 (5 bases). The ends were cut back, 5 bases at V and 0 bases at J, with 13 bases in the middle. The CDR3 is 15 residues long. In germline, CDR1 is SGHAT, CDR2 FQNNGV. CDR3 in DNA: TGTGCCAGCAGCCCCTTTTTGGGGGTGAACACTGAAGCTTTCTTT. Translated, it gives CASSPFLGVNTEAFF.

The chain carries TRBV29-1 and TRBJ2-1; 8 bases fit TRBD2. The CDR3 runs 14 residues. Trimming removed 8 bases from V and 3 bases from J; junction bases left unmatched: 9. Germline lookup yields CDR1 SQVTM and CDR2 ANQGSEA. This CDR3 is CSTSGSSFYNEQFF. CDR3 nucleotides: TGCAGCACCAGCGGGAGTTCCTTCTACAATGAGCAGTTCTTC.

In its sample, this clone was seen a few times. The V and J genes are TRBV29-1 and TRBJ2-1; TRBD2 agrees at 9 bases. Germline lookup yields CDR1 SQVTM and CDR2 ANQGSEA. The V segment lost 0 bases and the J segment 8 bases; nucleotides outside the gene matches: 17. The CDR3 consists of 18 residues. The CDR3 sequence is CSVEDLRDAGGPEDEQFF. The CDR3 DNA sequence: TGCAGCGTTGAAGATCTTCGGGATGCGGGAGGGCCCGAAGATGAGCAGTTCTTC.

The genes are TRBV19 and TRBJ2-5, with 9 bases matching TRBD2. V shed 4 bases and J 1 base; nucleotides not matched to a gene: 4. The germline gives CDR1 LNHDA, CDR2 SQIVND (reference sequence). The CDR3 totals 15 residues. Here the CDR3 DNA reads TGTGCCAGTAGTACGAGGACTAGCGTCCAAGAGACCCAGTACTTC. Amino acid sequence: CASSTRTSVQETQYF.

The CDR3 bases are TGTGCCAGCAGCCCCTCGACCTACAATGAGCAGTTCTTC. Translating gives CASSPSTYNEQFF. The chain couples TRBV4-2 to TRBJ2-1; D gene unclear. V was clipped by 4 bases and J by 2 bases, with 6 bases between them. The CDR3 sequence is 13 residues long. CDR1 is LGHNA and CDR2 is YNFKEQ in the germline V gene.

In this sample, this clone turned up a few times. In DNA, the CDR3 is TGTGCCAGTAGTATTGGGGGCGCGGGGGAGCAGTACTTC. Translated: CASSIGGAGEQYF. The chain combines TRBV19 with TRBJ2-7; D may be TRBD1 or TRBD2 (6 bases each). The CDR3 runs 13 residues. Germline CDR1 LNHDA, CDR2 SQIVND (reference sequence). V lost 3 bases and J 7 bases, leaving 13 bases between the germline ends.

The chain couples TRBV5-8 to TRBJ1-5; TRBD1 is a possible D gene (6 bases). V lost 3 bases to trimming and J lost 0 bases, with 13 bases between them. This CDR3 spans 16 amino acids. Per the germline V gene, CDR1 is SGHTS and CDR2 is YDEGEE. The CDR3 DNA follows: TGTGCCAGCAGCTGGGACACCGGGCGTAGCAATCAGCCCCAGCATTTT. It codes for CASSWDTGRSNQPQHF. Variable domain in full (rest from reference TRBV5-8 and TRBJ1-5): EAGVTQSPTHLIKTRGQQATLRCSPISGHTSVYWYQQALGLGLQFLLWYDEGEERNRGNFPPRFSGRQFPNYSSELNVNALELEDSALYLCASSWDTGRSNQPQHFGDGTRLSIL.

The genes are TRBV2 and TRBJ1-1; D ambiguous. The CDR3 runs 12 residues. Germline values: CDR1 SNHLY, CDR2 FYNNEI. V dropped 6 bases and J dropped 2 bases, with 7 bases sitting between them. This CDR3 is CASREGNTEAFF. The CDR3 DNA reads as TGTGCCAGCAGAGAGGGTAACACTGAAGCTTTCTTT.

This sequence joins TRBV15 and TRBJ2-5; 11 bases are shared with TRBD1. J gave up 4 bases and V 2 bases, and 3 bases lay outside the gene matches. Germline values: CDR1 LNHNV, CDR2 YYDKDF (reference sequence). CDR3 length equals 15 residues. The chain's CDR3 is CATSRRGQGGETQYF. The DNA of the CDR3 is TGTGCCACCAGCAGACGGGGACAGGGGGGAGAGACCCAGTACTTC.

This chain links TRBV18 with TRBJ2-7; D is perhaps TRBD1 or TRBD2 (5 bases each). This CDR3 has 17 residues. V was shortened by 4 bases and J by 4 bases, with 23 bases between the two germline ends. Germline assignment: CDR1 KGHSH and CDR2 LQKENI. The CDR3 protein is CASSQGTPGLARYEQYF. For the CDR3, the DNA is TGTGCCAGCTCACAGGGGACGCCGGGGCTAGCTCGGTACGAGCAGTACTTC.

CDR3 amino acids: CASSIKGTYNQPQHF. In DNA, the CDR3 is TGTGCCAGTAGTATAAAAGGGACTTATAATCAGCCCCAGCATTTT. This chain connects TRBV19 to TRBJ1-5; D is possibly TRBD1 (5 bases). V was trimmed by 2 bases and J by 4 bases, leaving 12 bases between them. The CDR3 sequence is 15 residues long. Looked up from germline, CDR1 is LNHDA and CDR2 is SQIVND (reference sequence).